One and the same sample provided the 14 T cell receptor beta chains below, sequenced in a study of blood T cells in healthy people across ages. Then a second PCR, running roughly 7 to 11 cycles, was carried out with a sample-barcoded 5' primer and a J-beta primer mix. TCRdb re-called the 5' RACE reads with MiXCR, one entry per CDR3 protein. The table shows around 800,000 distinct CDR3 sequences, with around 25% occurring only once. These data were also reused for a study on T cells of mothers and their children.

Sequenced input: blood. These receptors originate from a boy aged 5-17 years in good health.

In this sample, this clonotype turned up once. The chain couples TRBV7-9 to TRBJ2-2; possible D gene TRBD1, 5 bases. V dropped 5 bases and J dropped 6 bases, with 16 bases sitting between them. Germline values: CDR1 SEHNR, CDR2 FQNEAQ (reference sequence). The CDR3 consists of 15 residues. CDR3 in DNA: TGTGCCAGCAGCCTAAACGACCAAGGGGCCGGGGAGCTGTTTTTT. Amino acids: CASSLNDQGAGELFF.

This clonotype showed up just a few times. The junction does not match germline at one end; this may be a read error. V and J are TRBV4-1 and TRBJ2-7; the D gene is possibly TRBD1 (6 bases). There are 13 residues in the CDR3. Germline V gives CDR1 MGHRA, CDR2 YSYEKL. The CDR3 protein is CASSQIEGDEQCF. The CDR3 region has the DNA TGCGCCAGCAGCCAGATAGAGGGGGACGAGCAGTGCTTC.

The chain recombines TRBV5-1 with TRBJ2-5; possible D gene TRBD2, 5 bases. Matching the DNA end better, TRBJ2-7 makes the J call doubtful. The CDR3 sequence is 16 residues long. Germline CDR1 is SGHRS and CDR2 is YFSETQ. The CDR3 DNA reads as TGCGCCAGCAGCTTGGTAGTGGGTGGAGGCTCCTACGAGCAGTACTTC. This gives the protein CASSLVVGGGSYEQYF.

This clonotype appeared a single time. It is likely a read error, because the conserved phenylalanine at the end of the CDR3 is missing. The chain joins TRBV5-5 to TRBJ2-7, with TRBD1 as a possible D gene (5 bases). The CDR3 length is 13 residues. The germline V gene encodes CDR1 SGHKS and CDR2 YYEKEE (reference sequence). Trimming cost V 6 bases and J 6 bases, with 16 bases left between them. The CDR3 DNA is TGTGCCAGCAAGTACTCAGGGCCGTCCGAGCAGTACTCC. Translation: CASKYSGPSEQYS.

This chain joins TRBV10-3 and TRBJ2-3; TRBD1 matches at 7 bases. V lost 0 bases to trimming and J lost 6 bases; unmatched junction nucleotides: 15. The germline gives CDR1 ENHRY, CDR2 SYGVKD. This CDR3 spans 18 amino acids. The DNA for the CDR3 is TGTGCCATCAGTGAGTCTAAGGACCCGACAGGGCCAGGGGATACGCAGTATTTT. This encodes CAISESKDPTGPGDTQYF.

In its sample, this clonotype was seen a few times. The V gene is TRBV5-5, the J gene TRBJ2-1; D perhaps matches TRBD1 (6 bases). Matching the DNA end better, TRBJ2-7 makes the J call doubtful. In germline, CDR1 is SGHKS, CDR2 YYEKEE (reference sequence). This CDR3 comprises 15 residues. CDR3 amino acids: CASSTDSLLSYEQYF. The CDR3, as DNA: TGTGCCAGCAGTACGGACAGCCTCCTGAGCTACGAGCAGTACTTC.

This clonotype has just a few counts. The rearrangement joins TRBV10-3 to TRBJ2-6, with D unclear. V lost 10 bases to trimming and J lost 0 bases, with 16 bases between them. This CDR3 spans 16 amino acids. Germline CDR1 and CDR2: ENHRY and SYGVKD. CDR3 bases: TGTGCCACCCAGCCCCAACTGCTCTCTGGGGCCAACGTCCTGACTTTC. It translates to CATQPQLLSGANVLTF.

In this sample, this clonotype turned up a few times. The chain uses TRBV5-1 and TRBJ2-3; D not resolved. The CDR3 is 13 residues long. V lost 3 bases to trimming and J lost 1 base, with 6 bases between them. Germline V gene data show CDR1 as SGHRS and CDR2 as YFSETQ. The chain's CDR3 is CASSYDRTDTQYF. CDR3 sequence (DNA): TGCGCCAGCAGCTACGACCGCACAGATACGCAGTATTTT.

This chain connects TRBV12-3 or TRBV12-4 to TRBJ2-5; no clear D gene. The J call may be in error: the DNA end matches TRBJ2-7 better. This CDR3 comprises 17 residues. The CDR3 here is CASSSSVIGRRNYEQYF. As DNA, the CDR3 is TGTGCCAGCAGTTCATCTGTTATTGGGCGAAGGAACTACGAGCAGTACTTC.

In this sample, this clonotype turned up a few times. CDR3 nucleotides: TGCAGCGTTAGCCCGCTCCTCTGGCTCACTAAGGAGGAGACCCAGTACTTC. Translated, it gives CSVSPLLWLTKEETQYF. The chain uses TRBV29-1 and TRBJ2-5; unclear D gene. This CDR3 contains 17 residues. V was shortened by 5 bases and J by 5 bases, with 27 bases between the two germline ends. CDR1 SQVTM and CDR2 ANQGSEA come from the germline V gene.

The chain couples TRBV5-1 to TRBJ1-3; D unclear. Germline V gives CDR1 SGHRS, CDR2 YFSETQ. This CDR3 is built from 14 residues. V shed 5 bases and J shed 7 bases, with 16 bases lying between them. The CDR3 region has the DNA TGCGCCAGCAGGCCCGCCACCTCCGGGAACACCATATATTTT. It codes for CASRPATSGNTIYF. The full variable domain, in which reference TRBV5-1 and TRBJ1-3 provide the parts outside the CDR3, is KAGVTQTPRYLIKTRGQQVTLSCSPISGHRSVSWYQQTPGQGLQFLFEYFSETQRNKGNFPGRFSGRQFSNSRSEMNVSTLELGDSALYLCASRPATSGNTIYFGEGSWLTVV.

This clonotype was seen more than once but under ten times. This rearrangement joins TRBV15 to TRBJ2-7, with TRBD1 matching 9 bases. The CDR3 contains 15 residues. After removal of 0 bases from V and 3 bases from J, the junction contained 3 bases not matched to a gene. Per germline, CDR1 LNHNV and CDR2 YYDKDF (reference sequence). The CDR3 loop reads CATSREGTGHYEQYF. DNA for the CDR3: TGTGCCACCAGCAGAGAGGGGACAGGGCACTACGAGCAGTACTTC. The whole variable domain, remainder taken from reference TRBV15 and TRBJ2-7, is DAMVIQNPRYQVTQFGKPVTLSCSQTLNHNVMYWYQQKSSQAPKLLFHYYDKDFNNEADTPDNFQSRRPNTSFCFLDIRSPGLGDTAMYLCATSREGTGHYEQYFGPGTRLTVT.

This clonotype was counted only a few times. The CDR3 spells CSAGRANYNEQFF. The CDR3 DNA follows: TGCAGTGCCGGTCGGGCCAATTACAATGAGCAGTTCTTC. V gene TRBV20-1 combines with J gene TRBJ2-1; D is unresolved. The CDR3 has 13 amino acids. V shed 6 bases and J shed 4 bases, with 13 bases lying between them. The V gene's germline CDR1 is DFQATT and CDR2 SNEGSKA (reference sequence).

This clonotype has more than one count but fewer than ten. The CDR3 loop is CATSSGGGSYEQFF. In DNA, the CDR3 is TGTGCCACATCTTCTGGCGGGGGGAGCTATGAGCAGTTCTTC. V usage is TRBV12-3 or TRBV12-4 and J usage is TRBJ2-1; TRBD2 matches 8 bases. The CDR3 consists of 14 residues. Losses at the gene ends were 10 bases for V and 8 bases for J; bases not matched to a gene: 13.